The rows below give T cell receptor beta chains drawn from one sample of a study of siplizumab effects on memory and regulatory T cells. The repertoire was sequenced with immunoSEQ multiplex PCR; TCRdb's copy has only in-frame clones and lacks some. In the table there are about 50,000 clones, about 97% of which are singletons. Sequencing was carried out using naive CD4+ T cells sorted from blood. The source is a human donor in good health. The CDR3 runs from the conserved cysteine through the conserved F or W. A D gene is named only where the DNA matches it firmly. Rows may omit the clone size; those that give it use once, few, many or a size class.

D gene: .
clone size: .
J gene: TRBJ1-5
V gene: TRBV4-3
CDR3 DNA: TGCGCCAGCAGCCAAGATCTGGGTCAGCCCCAGCATTTT
CDR3 protein: CASSQDLGQPQHF

D gene: TRBD1
clone size: .
J gene: TRBJ1-3
V gene: TRBV12-5
CDR3 DNA: TGTGCTAGTGGTTTGGCTACAGGGGGCTTTAGAAACACCATATATTTT
CDR3 protein: CASGLATGGFRNTIYF

D gene: .
clone size: .
J gene: TRBJ2-5
V gene: TRBV6-6
CDR3 DNA: TGTGCCAGCGCGGACAGCAAACAAGAGACCCAGTACTTC
CDR3 protein: CASADSKQETQYF

D gene: .
clone size: .
J gene: TRBJ2-5
V gene: TRBV18
CDR3 DNA: TGTGCCAGCTCACCACTGGGGCAGGGTGGAGAGACCCAGTACTTC
CDR3 protein: CASSPLGQGGETQYF

D gene: .
clone size: .
J gene: TRBJ1-2
V gene: TRBV30
CDR3 DNA: TGTGCCTGGACGGGGCAGGCTCCGGATGGCTACACCTTC
CDR3 protein: CAWTGQAPDGYTF

D gene: .
clone size: .
J gene: TRBJ2-5
V gene: TRBV6-6
CDR3 DNA: TGTGCCAGCCGTTGGGAGTTACAAGAGACCCAGTACTTC
CDR3 protein: CASRWELQETQYF

D gene: TRBD2
clone size: .
J gene: TRBJ2-1
V gene: TRBV5-1
CDR3 DNA: TGCGCCAGCAGCTTGCAGCGGGAGGCCCCCTCCTACAATGAGCAGTTCTTC
CDR3 protein: CASSLQREAPSYNEQFF

D gene: TRBD2
clone size: few
J gene: TRBJ2-2
V gene: TRBV6-1
CDR3 DNA: TGTGCCAGCAGTGAATATCTGACTAGCGGGAGGGATACCGGGGAGCTGTTTTTT
CDR3 protein: CASSEYLTSGRDTGELFF

D gene: TRBD1
clone size: .
J gene: TRBJ1-4
V gene: TRBV19
CDR3 DNA: TGTGCCAGTAGTATAAGGACAGGAAATGAAAAACTGTTTTTT
CDR3 protein: CASSIRTGNEKLFF

D gene: .
clone size: once
J gene: TRBJ2-3
V gene: TRBV10-3
CDR3 DNA: TGTGCCATCAGTGTTAATCCAGAACACACAGATACGCAGTATTTT
CDR3 protein: CAISVNPEHTDTQYF

D gene: .
clone size: .
J gene: TRBJ1-3
V gene: TRBV12-5
CDR3 DNA: TGTGCTGCGTTATCCGACAGCTCTGGAAACACCATATATTTT
CDR3 protein: CAALSDSSGNTIYF

D gene: TRBD2
clone size: .
J gene: TRBJ2-7
V gene: TRBV30
CDR3 DNA: TGTGCCTGGAGTGTCGGGAGGTACGAGCAGTACTTC
CDR3 protein: CAWSVGRYEQYF

D gene: TRBD1
clone size: .
J gene: TRBJ1-2
V gene: TRBV13
CDR3 DNA: TGTGCCAGCAGTTTCACAGGGGTGGGCTATGGCTACACCTTC
CDR3 protein: CASSFTGVGYGYTF

D gene: TRBD2
clone size: .
J gene: TRBJ2-3
V gene: TRBV5-4
CDR3 DNA: TGTGCCAGCAGCTTTTTGGGACTAGCGGGAAAAGATACGCAGTATTTT
CDR3 protein: CASSFLGLAGKDTQYF

D gene: .
clone size: .
J gene: TRBJ2-1
V gene: TRBV7-3
CDR3 DNA: TGTGCCAGCAGCCCCCCGGGAGCCTACAATGAGCAGTTCTTC
CDR3 protein: CASSPPGAYNEQFF

D gene: .
clone size: once
J gene: TRBJ2-3
V gene: TRBV30
CDR3 DNA: TGTGCCTGGAGCCCCGGGGGTAGCACAGATACGCAGTATTTT
CDR3 protein: CAWSPGGSTDTQYF

D gene: TRBD1
clone size: .
J gene: TRBJ2-3
V gene: TRBV6-5
CDR3 DNA: TGTGCCAGCAGTTTAACCGGGACAGGGTCGGCAGATACGCAGTATTTT
CDR3 protein: CASSLTGTGSADTQYF

D gene: .
clone size: .
J gene: TRBJ2-3
V gene: TRBV6-5
CDR3 DNA: TGTGCCAGCAGTTATAACCCGGACACAGATACGCAGTATTTT
CDR3 protein: CASSYNPDTDTQYF

D gene: TRBD2
clone size: .
J gene: TRBJ2-1
V gene: TRBV5-6
CDR3 DNA: TGTGCCAGCAGCTTGGTCGGGTCTAGCGGTCTGTACAATGAGCAGTTCTTC
CDR3 protein: CASSLVGSSGLYNEQFF

D gene: TRBD1
clone size: .
J gene: TRBJ1-2
V gene: TRBV2
CDR3 DNA: TGTGCCAGCAGAGACCGGGACAGGGTTCGTGGCTACACCTTC
CDR3 protein: CASRDRDRVRGYTF

D gene: TRBD1
clone size: .
J gene: TRBJ1-5
V gene: TRBV6-1
CDR3 DNA: TGTGCCAGCAGTGAGGCGGGACAGTGGTCCAGGGGCAATCAGCCCCAGCATTTT
CDR3 protein: CASSEAGQWSRGNQPQHF

D gene: .
clone size: .
J gene: TRBJ1-6
V gene: TRBV13
CDR3 DNA: TGTGCCAGCAGCCCCCGTTTCAGAGACTATAATTCACCCCTCCACTTT
CDR3 protein: CASSPRFRDYNSPLHF

D gene: .
clone size: .
J gene: TRBJ2-7
V gene: TRBV6-1
CDR3 DNA: TGTGCCAGCAGTGCCCGCGGGGGCATTGTCGCATACGAGCAGTACTTC
CDR3 protein: CASSARGGIVAYEQYF

D gene: TRBD2
clone size: .
J gene: TRBJ2-7
V gene: TRBV29-1
CDR3 DNA: TGCAGCGTGGAAGGCCTAGCGGATTCCGGCGAGCAGTACTTC
CDR3 protein: CSVEGLADSGEQYF

D gene: TRBD2
clone size: .
J gene: TRBJ2-1
V gene: TRBV27
CDR3 DNA: TGTGCCAGCGGCAGACTAGCGGGAGGGCCTGACAATGAGCAGTTCTTC
CDR3 protein: CASGRLAGGPDNEQFF

D gene: TRBD2
clone size: .
J gene: TRBJ2-1
V gene: TRBV7-3
CDR3 DNA: TGTGCCAGCAGCTTAGGGCTAGCGGGAGGGCTGTTCTTC
CDR3 protein: CASSLGLAGGLFF